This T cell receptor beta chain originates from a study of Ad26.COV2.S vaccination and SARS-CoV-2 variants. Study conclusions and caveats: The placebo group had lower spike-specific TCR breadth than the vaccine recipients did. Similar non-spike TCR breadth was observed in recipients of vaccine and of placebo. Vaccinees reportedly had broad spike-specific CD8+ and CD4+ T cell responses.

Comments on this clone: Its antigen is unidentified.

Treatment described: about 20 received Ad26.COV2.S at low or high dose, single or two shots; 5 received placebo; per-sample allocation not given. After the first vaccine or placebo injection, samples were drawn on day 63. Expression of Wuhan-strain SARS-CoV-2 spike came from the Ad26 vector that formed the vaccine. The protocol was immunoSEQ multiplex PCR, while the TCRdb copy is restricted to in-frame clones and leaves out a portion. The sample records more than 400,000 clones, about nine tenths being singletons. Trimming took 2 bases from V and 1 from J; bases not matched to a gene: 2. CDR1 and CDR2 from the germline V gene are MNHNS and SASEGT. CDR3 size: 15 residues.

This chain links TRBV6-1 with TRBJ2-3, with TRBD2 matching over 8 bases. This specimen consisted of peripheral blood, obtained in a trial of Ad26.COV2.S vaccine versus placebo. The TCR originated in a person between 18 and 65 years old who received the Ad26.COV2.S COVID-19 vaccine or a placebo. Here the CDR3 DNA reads TGTGCCAGCAGTGAACCGGGACTAGGCACAGATACGCAGTATTTT. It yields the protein CASSEPGLGTDTQYF.